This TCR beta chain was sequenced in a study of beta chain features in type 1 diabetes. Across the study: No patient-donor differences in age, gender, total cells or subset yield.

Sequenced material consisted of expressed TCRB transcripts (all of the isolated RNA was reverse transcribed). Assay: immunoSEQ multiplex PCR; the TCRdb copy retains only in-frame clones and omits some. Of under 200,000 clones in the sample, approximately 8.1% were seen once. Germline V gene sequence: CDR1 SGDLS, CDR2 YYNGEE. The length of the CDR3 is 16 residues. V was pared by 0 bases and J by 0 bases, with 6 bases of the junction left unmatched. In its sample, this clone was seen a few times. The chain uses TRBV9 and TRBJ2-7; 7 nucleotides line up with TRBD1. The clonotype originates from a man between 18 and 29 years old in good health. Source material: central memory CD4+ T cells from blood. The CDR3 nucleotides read TGTGCCAGCAGCGTAGAGGGGGCTGTAAGCTCCTACGAGCAGTACTTC. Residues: CASSVEGAVSSYEQYF.